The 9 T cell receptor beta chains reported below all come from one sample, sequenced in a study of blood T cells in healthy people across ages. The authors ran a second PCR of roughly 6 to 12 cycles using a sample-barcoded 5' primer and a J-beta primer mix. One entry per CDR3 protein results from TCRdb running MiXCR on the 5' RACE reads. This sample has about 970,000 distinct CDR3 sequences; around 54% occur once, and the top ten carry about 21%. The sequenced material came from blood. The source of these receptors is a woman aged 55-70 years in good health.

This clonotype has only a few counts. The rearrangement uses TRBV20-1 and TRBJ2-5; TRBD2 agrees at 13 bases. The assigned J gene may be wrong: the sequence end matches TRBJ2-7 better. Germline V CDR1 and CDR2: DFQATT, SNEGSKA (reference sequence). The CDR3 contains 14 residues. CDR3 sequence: CSARPGTSGNEQYF. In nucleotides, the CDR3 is TGCAGTGCTAGACCCGGGACTAGCGGGAACGAGCAGTACTTC.

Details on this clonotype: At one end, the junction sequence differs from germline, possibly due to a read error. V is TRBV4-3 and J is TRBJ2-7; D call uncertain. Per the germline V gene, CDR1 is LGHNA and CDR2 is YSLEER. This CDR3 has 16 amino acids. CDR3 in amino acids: CASSQGRTARFREPYF. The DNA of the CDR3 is TGCGCCAGCAGCCAAGGACGAACAGCGAGATTTCGTGAGCCGTACTTC.

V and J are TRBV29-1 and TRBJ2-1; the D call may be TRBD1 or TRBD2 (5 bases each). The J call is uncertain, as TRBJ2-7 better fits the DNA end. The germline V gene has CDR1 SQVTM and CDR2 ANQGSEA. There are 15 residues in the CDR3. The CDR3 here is CSVEGSTRGYNEQYF. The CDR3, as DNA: TGCAGCGTTGAAGGTTCCACGAGGGGCTACAATGAGCAGTACTTC.

CDR3 residues: CASSKGTGGLDTQYF. The CDR3 bases are TGTGCCAGCAGCAAGGGTACGGGAGGTTTAGATACGCAGTATTTT. This chain links TRBV6-5 with TRBJ2-3; 7 bases agree with TRBD2. This CDR3 is 15 amino acids long. Per germline, CDR1 MNHEY and CDR2 SVGAGI. Trimming took 6 bases from V and 5 from J; bases not matched to a gene: 11.

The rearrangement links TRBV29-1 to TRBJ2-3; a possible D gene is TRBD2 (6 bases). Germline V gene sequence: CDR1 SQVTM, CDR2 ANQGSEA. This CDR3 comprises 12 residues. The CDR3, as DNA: TGCGGCGCGGGGCTGAACACAGATACGCAGTATTTT. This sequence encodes CGAGLNTDTQYF.

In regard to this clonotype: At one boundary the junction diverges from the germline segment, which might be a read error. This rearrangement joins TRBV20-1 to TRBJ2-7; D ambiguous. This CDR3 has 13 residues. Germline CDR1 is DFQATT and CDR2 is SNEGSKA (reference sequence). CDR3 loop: CSARGLLVYGQYF. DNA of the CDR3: TGCAGTGCTAGAGGTCTCCTTGTCTACGGGCAGTACTTC.

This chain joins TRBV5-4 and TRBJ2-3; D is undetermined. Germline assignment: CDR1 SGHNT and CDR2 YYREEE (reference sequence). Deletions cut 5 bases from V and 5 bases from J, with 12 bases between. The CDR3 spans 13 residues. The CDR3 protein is CASSSLGIDTQYF. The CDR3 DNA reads TGTGCCAGCAGTTCGCTAGGAATAGATACGCAGTATTTT.

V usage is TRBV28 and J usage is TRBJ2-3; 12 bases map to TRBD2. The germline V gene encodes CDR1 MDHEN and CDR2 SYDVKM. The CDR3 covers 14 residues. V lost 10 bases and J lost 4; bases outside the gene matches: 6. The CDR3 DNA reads TGTGCCATAGGACTAGCGGGACGTGCAGATACGCAGTATTTT. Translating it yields CAIGLAGRADTQYF.

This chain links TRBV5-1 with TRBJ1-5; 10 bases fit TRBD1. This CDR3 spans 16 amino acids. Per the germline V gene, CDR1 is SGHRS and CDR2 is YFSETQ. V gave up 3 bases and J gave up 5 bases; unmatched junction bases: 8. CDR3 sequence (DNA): TGCGCCAGCAGCTGGGGGACAGGGGAAGGGCATCAGCCCCAGCATTTT. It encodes CASSWGTGEGHQPQHF.